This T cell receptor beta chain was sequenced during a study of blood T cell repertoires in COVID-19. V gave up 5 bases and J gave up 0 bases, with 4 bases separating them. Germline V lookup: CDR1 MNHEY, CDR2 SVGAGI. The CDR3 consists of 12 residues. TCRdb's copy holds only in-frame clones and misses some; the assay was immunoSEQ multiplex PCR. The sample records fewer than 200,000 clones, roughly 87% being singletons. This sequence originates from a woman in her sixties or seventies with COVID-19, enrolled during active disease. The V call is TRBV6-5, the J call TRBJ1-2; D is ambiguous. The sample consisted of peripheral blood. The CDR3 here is CASSPANYGYTF. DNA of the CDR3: TGTGCCAGCAGTCCCGCTAACTATGGCTACACCTTC.